Below, 11 T cell receptor beta chains from the same sample are listed, as sequenced in a study of blood T cells in healthy people across ages. Sample-barcoded 5' priming and a J-beta primer mix drove a second PCR of roughly 7 to 11 cycles. Via MiXCR, TCRdb re-called the 5' RACE reads, giving one row per CDR3 protein. The top ten hold roughly 10% of the sample, which has about 1.6 million distinct CDR3 sequences, roughly 32% seen once. The sample consisted of blood. These TCRs come from a young woman in good health.

Only a few counts were recorded for this clonotype. The chain joins TRBV20-1 to TRBJ2-4; D gene unclear. The DNA end is more similar to TRBJ2-7, so the J call may be wrong. The CDR3 covers 12 residues. Germline assignment: CDR1 DFQATT and CDR2 SNEGSKA (reference sequence). CDR3 DNA sequence: TGCAGTGCCCTCCGAGCTTCCGACGAGCAGTACTTC. It encodes CSALRASDEQYF.

The V and J genes are TRBV7-8 and TRBJ1-1; TRBD1 might be the D (5 bases). The V end was cut by 0 bases, the J end by 1 base, with 9 bases between. There are 15 residues in the CDR3. Germline V gene sequence: CDR1 SGHVS, CDR2 FQNEAQ. CDR3: CASSLALGQNTEAFF. The CDR3 DNA is TGTGCCAGCAGCTTAGCGTTGGGGCAGAACACTGAAGCTTTCTTT.

The genes are TRBV7-3 and TRBJ2-1, with TRBD2 as a possible D gene (6 bases). Germline V gives CDR1 SGHTA, CDR2 FQGTGA. With 2 bases removed from V and 7 bases from J, the gap between germline ends came to 18 bases. There are 16 residues in the CDR3. In nucleotides, the CDR3 is TGTGCCAGCAGCTTAGGGGTAGCGGTAGTAGGGAATGAGCAGTTCTTC. This codes for CASSLGVAVVGNEQFF.

The chain uses TRBV5-1 and TRBJ1-2; perhaps TRBD1 as D (5 bases). The CDR3 is made up of 15 amino acids. Germline values: CDR1 SGHRS, CDR2 YFSETQ. V lost 1 base, J lost 3 bases, and 13 bases lay in between. The CDR3 coding sequence is TGCGCCAGCAGCTTGCAGACGGGGGGTGACTATGGCTACACCTTC. Protein sequence: CASSLQTGGDYGYTF.

The chain uses TRBV20-1 and TRBJ2-1; 11 bases align to TRBD2. V shed 5 bases, J shed 9 bases, and the junction held 9 bases outside the gene matches. The germline CDR1 and CDR2 sequences are DFQATT and SNEGSKA (reference sequence). The CDR3 is 14 residues long. The CDR3 loop is CSAETSGVVGEQFF. Here the CDR3 DNA reads TGCAGTGCTGAGACTAGCGGGGTGGTGGGTGAGCAGTTCTTC.

This chain uses TRBV20-1 with TRBJ1-1; D is uncertain. The CDR3 loop spans 14 amino acids. Trimming removed 0 bases from V and 6 bases from J, with 14 bases in between. Germline values: CDR1 DFQATT, CDR2 SNEGSKA (reference sequence). CDR3 amino acids: CSARDGGSRAEAFF. CDR3 nucleotides: TGCAGTGCTAGAGATGGAGGGTCAAGGGCTGAAGCTTTCTTT.

There are many counts of this clonotype. The rearrangement uses TRBV4-1 and TRBJ2-7, with TRBD1 matching over 7 bases. The germline V gene encodes CDR1 MGHRA and CDR2 YSYEKL. J gave up 0 bases and V 2 bases, and 1 base lay outside the gene matches. The CDR3 totals 14 residues. The CDR3 DNA is TGCGCCAGCAGCCAAAACAGGGGCTCCTACGAGCAGTACTTC. Protein sequence: CASSQNRGSYEQYF.

CDR3 region: CASRGDADTQYF. The CDR3 nucleotides read TGCGCCAGCAGAGGGGATGCAGATACGCAGTATTTT. The V gene is TRBV5-1, the J gene TRBJ2-3; D perhaps matches TRBD1 (5 bases). Trimming left V 5 bases short and J 4 bases short, with 8 bases between. Germline V lookup: CDR1 SGHRS, CDR2 YFSETQ. This CDR3 has 12 amino acids.

The chain carries TRBV4-1 and TRBJ2-5; the D gene is possibly TRBD2 (6 bases). Germline lookup yields CDR1 MGHRA and CDR2 YSYEKL. Trimming shortened V by 0 bases and J by 4 bases, and 12 bases separated the two germline ends. The CDR3 spans 15 residues. CDR3 DNA: TGCGCCAGCAGCCAAGAACGGCTAGCGTTAGAGACCCAGTACTTC. It codes for CASSQERLALETQYF.

In this sample, this clonotype turned up a few times. V and J are TRBV7-3 and TRBJ2-3, with D hard to call. This CDR3 is built from 15 residues. Germline-derived CDR1 and CDR2 are SGHTA and FQGTGA. V lost 0 bases, J lost 4 bases, and 11 bases lay in between. The CDR3 DNA reads as TGTGCCAGCAGCTTAACGGGTCAAGCATCAGATACGCAGTATTTT. Protein: CASSLTGQASDTQYF.

J is TRBJ1-1 and V is TRBV28; 9 nucleotides agree with TRBD1. Losses at the gene ends were 6 bases for V and 8 bases for J; bases not matched to a gene: 4. The CDR3 extends over 12 amino acids. Germline loops: CDR1 MDHEN, CDR2 SYDVKM. CDR3 protein: CASRSGQGEAFF. The CDR3 coding sequence is TGTGCCAGCAGGTCGGGACAGGGCGAAGCTTTCTTT.